This T cell receptor (beta chain) was recorded in a study of blood T cell repertoires in COVID-19 (dated by TCRdb to 2018 to 2021). Background for the entire study: Samples from collaborators originated in the United States, Italy and Spain and spanned both the acute and convalescent phases of COVID-19. The material from the prospective study consisted of cDNA or gDNA derived from T cells, B-cell-depleted T cells, or PBMCs. Subjects who had been exposed to COVID-19, were actively infected with it, or had recovered from it provided the deeply sampled blood TCRbeta repertoires that made up the dataset. The repertoires were released in a freely available public database intended as a resource for research on the immune response to SARS-CoV-2. The samples were drawn from two sources: the first 160 participants of the ongoing ImmuneRACE study, and over 950 subjects contributed by 6 global collaborators. Nearly every sample came with metadata listing a de-identified subject ID, COVID-19 status, age in years and sex. Where HLA class I and class II types were available, the types were taken from metadata supplied by the sample provider, not from assay-based typing. Findings and caveats that apply to the study as a whole: How much clinical and demographic metadata was included differed by source and by participant, and the metadata was provided uncurated.

TCRbeta CDR3 regions were amplified from genomic DNA by means of the immunoSEQ Assay, a bias-controlled multiplex PCR. Concerning the study's data processing: The number of nucleated cells in each sample was estimated from the amplification of reference gene primers within the assay. To quantify the absolute abundance of each unique TCRbeta CDR3 rearrangement, sequence reads were collapsed and filtered. For each sample, productive Simpson clonality was calculated as the square root of Simpson's diversity index over productive rearrangements. TCRdb re-hosts the immuneACCESS table, in-frame sequences only. Its copies lack some clones; in the studies checked, an unresolved V gene accounts for under half of them, and the cause for the rest is not known. Clonal size and the V and J genes are those of that table, whereas D and trimming came from the DNA. The sample data list 30,000 to 35,000 clones, and about nine tenths of these were observed just once. Jointly, the top ten make up roughly 9.1% of the sample.

With respect to this clone: No cognate antigen has been identified for it. Within one base of it there is no much larger clone, and no base qualities were kept.

Collaborating institutions collected whole blood in K2EDTA tubes following their own protocols. For TCRbeta analysis, collaborators shipped samples in one of three forms: frozen whole blood, isolated PBMCs, or DNA extracted from either of those sample types. Spanning cysteine to phenylalanine, the CDR3 consists of 13 amino acids. The DNA shown is the 39-base CDR3, in frame from base 1. Based on the germline V gene, the CDR1 and CDR2 sequences are MNHEY and SVGAGI. Trimming at the junction amounts to 7 bases on V and 4 bases on J, and the germline ends lie 13 bases apart. This TCR derives from an elderly man with active COVID-19. The rearrangement combines TRBV6-5 with TRBJ2-5; a tentative D match to TRBD1 spans 6 bases. Sequences were obtained from peripheral blood. The CDR3 reads CASTSPQGETQYF. The bases are TGTGCCAGCACCTCTCCACAGGGAGAGACCCAGTACTTC.